The clone carrying this T cell receptor beta chain turned up a few times. V dropped 4 bases and J dropped 5 bases, with 11 bases sitting between them. The CDR3 has 13 amino acids. Germline V CDR1 and CDR2: SGHAT, FQNNGV. This record belongs to a study of T cells in Graves' hyperthyroidism and ophthalmopathy. RNA transcripts yielded amplified TCR beta CDR3 regions. The HTBI set primed first-round TCR CDR3 RT-PCR. Each CDR3 protein is one row after TCRdb ran MiXCR on the multiplex PCR reads. The sample includes roughly 840,000 distinct CDR3 sequences, over 35% of them seen just once. The sample was blood. The V gene is TRBV11-2, the J gene TRBJ1-1, with unresolved D. This sequence was found in a man between 18 and 29 years old with Graves' hyperthyroidism. The CDR3 DNA follows: TGTGCCAGCAGCTCCCTGACGGAGACTGAAGCTTTCTTT. Its translation is CASSSLTETEAFF.